The source of this TCR beta chain is a study of T cells in localized non-small cell lung cancer. Study-level results: Appearance in adjacent lung was seen for a median around 58 of the top 100 tumor clones. In uninvolved adjacent lung, T cell clonality reached its highest value, exceeding tumor.

The germline gives CDR1 SEHNR, CDR2 FQNEAQ (reference sequence). The CDR3 runs to 18 residues. V lost 4 bases, J lost 8 bases, and 15 bases stayed unmatched. Libraries were prepared by immunoSEQ multiplex PCR; TCRdb keeps only in-frame clonotypes and omits some of them. The sample carries 37,000 or so clones, around 90% recorded once. This clone was counted only a few times. Its specificity is unknown. This sequence was found in a woman aged 35 to 70 with stage I lung adenocarcinoma. The chain combines TRBV7-9 with TRBJ2-2, with 11 bases identical to TRBD1. Source: peripheral blood, taken before any cancer treatment. Here the CDR3 reads CASSSSTRTGGDSGELFF. As DNA, the CDR3 is TGTGCCAGCAGCTCATCGACCCGGACAGGGGGCGATTCTGGGGAGCTGTTTTTT.